The rows below give T cell receptor beta chains drawn from one sample of a study of blood T cell repertoires in COVID-19. Clones were read by immunoSEQ multiplex PCR, and TCRdb kept only the in-frame ones, dropping some. The data show just over 75,000 clones, approximately 80% seen once. Material for sequencing was peripheral blood. The receptors here all came from a man aged 55 to 70 with active or convalescent COVID-19. CDR3s include the opening cysteine and the closing phenylalanine or tryptophan. The order of the fields is clone size, D gene, V gene, J gene, CDR3 DNA, CDR3 protein. D genes are given only for firm matches. The listing skips clone size in some rows; elsewhere it reads once, few, many or a size class.

abundance: once
d_gene: TRBD1
v_gene: TRBV7-2
j_gene: TRBJ2-1
CDR3nt: TGTGCCAGCAGCTTCGGACAGGCCTACAATGAGCAGTTCTTC
CDR3aa: CASSFGQAYNEQFF

abundance: -
d_gene: -
v_gene: TRBV5-8
j_gene: TRBJ2-4
CDR3nt: TGTGCCAGCAGTTCACCAGGGAGGGCCAAAAACATTCAGTACTTC
CDR3aa: CASSSPGRAKNIQYF

abundance: -
d_gene: TRBD1
v_gene: TRBV18
j_gene: TRBJ2-7
CDR3nt: TGTGCCAGCTCACAGGGACAGTCCTACGAGCAGTACTTC
CDR3aa: CASSQGQSYEQYF

abundance: -
d_gene: -
v_gene: TRBV4-3
j_gene: TRBJ2-2
CDR3nt: TGCGCCAGCAGCCGAGGTGGGGCTTGGGGCACCGGGGAGCTGTTTTTT
CDR3aa: CASSRGGAWGTGELFF

abundance: -
d_gene: -
v_gene: TRBV5-1
j_gene: TRBJ2-7
CDR3nt: TGCGCCAGCAGCTTGGAAGACAGGCCTCTTTCCTACGAGCAGTACTTC
CDR3aa: CASSLEDRPLSYEQYF

abundance: -
d_gene: TRBD2
v_gene: TRBV5-4
j_gene: TRBJ2-1
CDR3nt: TGTGCCAGCAGCCCTAGGGAGGGTAGGGATGAGCAGTTCTTC
CDR3aa: CASSPREGRDEQFF

abundance: -
d_gene: -
v_gene: TRBV5-8
j_gene: TRBJ1-2
CDR3nt: TGTGCCAGCAGCAAGAACAGGCACTATGGTTACACCTTC
CDR3aa: CASSKNRHYGYTF

abundance: once
d_gene: TRBD1
v_gene: TRBV6-5
j_gene: TRBJ1-4
CDR3nt: TGTGCCAGCAGTTACGGCACAGGGGGGAATCAACTGTTTTTT
CDR3aa: CASSYGTGGNQLFF

abundance: -
d_gene: -
v_gene: TRBV19
j_gene: TRBJ1-5
CDR3nt: TGTGCCAGTACCCACGGTCAAGAGTGGCCCCAGCATTTT
CDR3aa: CASTHGQEWPQHF

abundance: few
d_gene: -
v_gene: TRBV29-1
j_gene: TRBJ2-7
CDR3nt: TGCAGCGCCCGAGGTCTGTTCGAGCAGTACTTC
CDR3aa: CSARGLFEQYF

abundance: many
d_gene: TRBD1
v_gene: TRBV6-5
j_gene: TRBJ1-2
CDR3nt: TGTGCCAGCAAAAATAACCGGGACAGGGGGAGAGGCTACACCTTC
CDR3aa: CASKNNRDRGRGYTF

abundance: -
d_gene: -
v_gene: TRBV6-2/TRBV6-3
j_gene: TRBJ1-1
CDR3nt: TGTGCCAGCAGTTACGATCGGTGGGGGCCTGGGGACACTGAAGCTTTCTTT
CDR3aa: CASSYDRWGPGDTEAFF

abundance: -
d_gene: TRBD2
v_gene: TRBV7-2
j_gene: TRBJ2-7
CDR3nt: TGTGCCAGTAGAAAGACTAGCGCGGCCTACGAGCAGTACTTC
CDR3aa: CASRKTSAAYEQYF

abundance: -
d_gene: -
v_gene: TRBV5-1
j_gene: TRBJ2-3
CDR3nt: TGCGCCAGCAGCTACGACAGAAATGGTTGGGGAAGCACAGATACGCAGTATTTT
CDR3aa: CASSYDRNGWGSTDTQYF

abundance: -
d_gene: TRBD1
v_gene: TRBV7-8
j_gene: TRBJ1-1
CDR3nt: TGTGCCAGCAGCCTCCGTCCAGGGGGCGACACTGAAGCTTTCTTT
CDR3aa: CASSLRPGGDTEAFF

abundance: -
d_gene: -
v_gene: TRBV7-2
j_gene: TRBJ1-1
CDR3nt: TGTGCCAGCAGCTTGTACGGGAACACTGAAGCTTTCTTT
CDR3aa: CASSLYGNTEAFF

abundance: few
d_gene: -
v_gene: TRBV5-4
j_gene: TRBJ2-1
CDR3nt: TGTGCCAGCAGCTTTAGGGGGGGGGCTTCAAATGAGCAGTTCTTC
CDR3aa: CASSFRGGASNEQFF

abundance: -
d_gene: -
v_gene: TRBV10-2
j_gene: TRBJ1-6
CDR3nt: TGCGCCAGCACCGGGGATCTGTACTCACCCCTCCACTTT
CDR3aa: CASTGDLYSPLHF

abundance: -
d_gene: TRBD2
v_gene: TRBV25-1
j_gene: TRBJ2-1
CDR3nt: TGTGCCAGCAATTTCGGGACTAGCGGGTACAATGAGCAGTTCTTC
CDR3aa: CASNFGTSGYNEQFF

abundance: -
d_gene: -
v_gene: TRBV29-1
j_gene: TRBJ1-5
CDR3nt: TGCAGCGTCTCGGCGGAGGTAGGCCAGCCCCAGCATTTT
CDR3aa: CSVSAEVGQPQHF

abundance: -
d_gene: -
v_gene: TRBV5-4
j_gene: TRBJ2-3
CDR3nt: TGTGCCAGCAGCCAGGGACTTAGCACAGATACGCAGTATTTT
CDR3aa: CASSQGLSTDTQYF

abundance: few
d_gene: -
v_gene: TRBV12-5
j_gene: TRBJ1-5
CDR3nt: TGTGCTAGTGGTTTGGTACGTGGTGGAGGTGCCGCGGAGCGGCCCCAGCATTTT
CDR3aa: CASGLVRGGGAAERPQHF

abundance: -
d_gene: TRBD1
v_gene: TRBV4-3
j_gene: TRBJ1-5
CDR3nt: TGCGCCAGCAGCCAAGACAGGGGGGTCAGATGGCCCCAGCATTTT
CDR3aa: CASSQDRGVRWPQHF

abundance: -
d_gene: TRBD1
v_gene: TRBV5-1
j_gene: TRBJ1-5
CDR3nt: TGCGCCAGCAGTTCTACAGGGGGCGCGGGGCAGCCCCAGCATTTT
CDR3aa: CASSSTGGAGQPQHF

abundance: once
d_gene: TRBD1
v_gene: TRBV7-9
j_gene: TRBJ2-7
CDR3nt: TGTGCCATCTTAACAACGTCGACAGGGGGCTACGAGCAGTACTTC
CDR3aa: CAILTTSTGGYEQYF

abundance: -
d_gene: TRBD2
v_gene: TRBV4-3
j_gene: TRBJ2-2
CDR3nt: TGCGCCCAAAACCGGGCGATCGGGGGGATGAACACCGGGGAGCTGTTTTTT
CDR3aa: CAQNRAIGGMNTGELFF

abundance: -
d_gene: -
v_gene: TRBV10-3
j_gene: TRBJ1-2
CDR3nt: TGTGCCATCAGCACAGGGAAAGACTATGGCTACACCTTC
CDR3aa: CAISTGKDYGYTF

abundance: few
d_gene: -
v_gene: TRBV27
j_gene: TRBJ1-5
CDR3nt: TGTGCCAGCAGTTTAACCTGGACAGTACATAGCAATCAGCCCCAGCATTTT
CDR3aa: CASSLTWTVHSNQPQHF

abundance: once
d_gene: -
v_gene: TRBV2
j_gene: TRBJ1-5
CDR3nt: TGTGCCAGCAGTGAAAGGCAGGGGCCCCAGCCCCAGCATTTT
CDR3aa: CASSERQGPQPQHF

abundance: few
d_gene: -
v_gene: TRBV7-2
j_gene: TRBJ2-4
CDR3nt: TGTGCCAGCAGCCGGACAGTAGCCAAAAACATTCAGTACTTC
CDR3aa: CASSRTVAKNIQYF

abundance: -
d_gene: TRBD1
v_gene: TRBV28
j_gene: TRBJ1-4
CDR3nt: TGTGCCAGCAGGATCGACAGGGCGGGTGAAAAACTGTTTTTT
CDR3aa: CASRIDRAGEKLFF

abundance: -
d_gene: TRBD2
v_gene: TRBV7-2
j_gene: TRBJ2-1
CDR3nt: TGTGCCAGCAGCTTAGCGGGCCAGCGGGGGGGCCAACGGCACTTGAATGAGCAGTTCTTC
CDR3aa: CASSLAGQRGGQRHLNEQFF

abundance: -
d_gene: TRBD2
v_gene: TRBV7-2
j_gene: TRBJ2-3
CDR3nt: TGTGCCAGCAGCACCAGACTAGCGGGGGGGCTCACAGATACGCAGTATTTT
CDR3aa: CASSTRLAGGLTDTQYF

abundance: -
d_gene: TRBD1
v_gene: TRBV10-3
j_gene: TRBJ1-4
CDR3nt: TGTGCCATCAGTGACCGGGACAGGGGGCGAAATGAAAAACTGTTTTTT
CDR3aa: CAISDRDRGRNEKLFF

abundance: -
d_gene: -
v_gene: TRBV9
j_gene: TRBJ1-3
CDR3nt: TGTGCCAGCAGCATACAAGACAGCTACTCTGGAAACACCATATATTTT
CDR3aa: CASSIQDSYSGNTIYF

abundance: -
d_gene: -
v_gene: TRBV9
j_gene: TRBJ2-3
CDR3nt: TGTGCCAGCAGCGTAGAGGGGTTTAGCACAGATACGCAGTATTTT
CDR3aa: CASSVEGFSTDTQYF

abundance: few
d_gene: TRBD2
v_gene: TRBV15
j_gene: TRBJ2-2
CDR3nt: TGTGCCACCAGGGCTAGCGGACCGAACACCGGGGAGCTGTTTTTT
CDR3aa: CATRASGPNTGELFF